A selection of T cell receptor beta chains follows, all from one sample in a study of human T cells and chemical hapten exposure. TCRdb independently ran MiXCR on the RACE reads; one entry per CDR3 protein. The sample has about 26,000 distinct CDR3 sequences, 8% to 9.5% seen once. The source material was whole blood, sampled in connection with sensitization to the hapten diphenylcyclopropenone (DPC). The receptors come from a man aged 25 to 40 with alopecia areata. Some clones in this sample may be carry-over from other donors' samples. CDR3s leave out the opening cysteine and the closing phenylalanine or tryptophan. Clone size is stated in some rows and not others, as once, few, many or a class when expanded.

CDR3 protein: SFQSYSSNEQF
CDR3 length: 11
clone size: few
J gene: TRBJ2-1
V gene: TRBV29-1

CDR3 protein: ASSPTPGQGSSGANVLT
CDR3 length: 17
clone size: many
J gene: TRBJ2-6
V gene: TRBV4-3

CDR3 protein: ASRGGSNQPQH
CDR3 length: 11
clone size: many
J gene: TRBJ1-5
V gene: TRBV28

CDR3 protein: ASSFLTPNTEAF
CDR3 length: 12
clone size: many
J gene: TRBJ1-1
V gene: TRBV7-2

CDR3 protein: ASRAPSYEQY
CDR3 length: 10
clone size: many
J gene: TRBJ2-7
V gene: TRBV2

CDR3 protein: SVEYVALGNEQF
CDR3 length: 12
clone size: NA
J gene: TRBJ2-1
V gene: TRBV29-1

CDR3 protein: ASSFGAGQGEYQPQH
CDR3 length: 15
clone size: medium-sized
J gene: TRBJ1-5
V gene: TRBV7-6

CDR3 protein: ASSPSLTTEGENGYT
CDR3 length: 15
clone size: many
J gene: TRBJ1-2
V gene: TRBV18

CDR3 protein: AHGTVGEQY
CDR3 length: 9
clone size: few
J gene: TRBJ2-7
V gene: TRBV10-3

CDR3 protein: SVTGLAGARDEQF
CDR3 length: 13
clone size: few
J gene: TRBJ2-1
V gene: TRBV29-1

CDR3 protein: ASSFKGPTDTQY
CDR3 length: 12
clone size: few
J gene: TRBJ2-3
V gene: TRBV28

CDR3 protein: ASSRGLTDTQY
CDR3 length: 11
clone size: NA
J gene: TRBJ2-3
V gene: TRBV19

CDR3 protein: ASSPGIQNQPQH
CDR3 length: 12
clone size: NA
J gene: TRBJ1-5
V gene: TRBV7-2

CDR3 protein: ASSSPFAGGQGANVLT
CDR3 length: 16
clone size: many
J gene: TRBJ2-6
V gene: TRBV7-6

CDR3 protein: ATSDPGSSSYNEQF
CDR3 length: 14
clone size: many
J gene: TRBJ2-1
V gene: TRBV24-1

CDR3 protein: SVLGGNWNEQF
CDR3 length: 11
clone size: NA
J gene: TRBJ2-1
V gene: TRBV29-1

CDR3 protein: ASSGQGNTEAF
CDR3 length: 11
clone size: NA
J gene: TRBJ1-1
V gene: TRBV9

CDR3 protein: ASSPQGGAGANVLT
CDR3 length: 14
clone size: few
J gene: TRBJ2-6
V gene: TRBV7-2

CDR3 protein: ASQSNYEQY
CDR3 length: 9
clone size: few
J gene: TRBJ2-7
V gene: TRBV4-2

CDR3 protein: ASSRRPGTSSYNEQF
CDR3 length: 15
clone size: many
J gene: TRBJ2-1
V gene: TRBV4-2

CDR3 protein: ASSQSTAGASGEQY
CDR3 length: 14
clone size: many
J gene: TRBJ2-7
V gene: TRBV18

CDR3 protein: ASSPPGGTGAYEQY
CDR3 length: 14
clone size: many
J gene: TRBJ2-7
V gene: TRBV18

CDR3 protein: SVRAAGELF
CDR3 length: 9
clone size: few
J gene: TRBJ2-2
V gene: TRBV29-1

CDR3 protein: ASRPQGNYGYT
CDR3 length: 11
clone size: many
J gene: TRBJ1-2
V gene: TRBV2

CDR3 protein: ASSLTGAGGNQPQH
CDR3 length: 14
clone size: many
J gene: TRBJ1-5
V gene: TRBV6-5

CDR3 protein: ASSPGTSGGPYQETQY
CDR3 length: 16
clone size: many
J gene: TRBJ2-5
V gene: TRBV7-7

CDR3 protein: ASSEPVGAKNIQY
CDR3 length: 13
clone size: many
J gene: TRBJ2-4
V gene: TRBV2

CDR3 protein: ASSYPGLVPQH
CDR3 length: 11
clone size: many
J gene: TRBJ1-5
V gene: TRBV6-2/TRBV6-3

CDR3 protein: SVSSGANVLT
CDR3 length: 10
clone size: NA
J gene: TRBJ2-6
V gene: TRBV29-1

CDR3 protein: ASSIGTRGSNEQF
CDR3 length: 13
clone size: many
J gene: TRBJ2-1
V gene: TRBV19

CDR3 protein: ASSKRTPSYNEQF
CDR3 length: 13
clone size: NA
J gene: TRBJ2-1
V gene: TRBV21-1

CDR3 protein: ASSQEGGSYEQY
CDR3 length: 12
clone size: many
J gene: TRBJ2-7
V gene: TRBV3-1

CDR3 protein: SAPPRPGTQETQY
CDR3 length: 13
clone size: many
J gene: TRBJ2-5
V gene: TRBV20-1

CDR3 protein: ASSLAQEGPYGYT
CDR3 length: 13
clone size: many
J gene: TRBJ1-2
V gene: TRBV7-2

CDR3 protein: ASTPGQGLSYNSPLH
CDR3 length: 15
clone size: many
J gene: TRBJ1-6
V gene: TRBV19

CDR3 protein: ASSLGGYGNTEAF
CDR3 length: 13
clone size: many
J gene: TRBJ1-1
V gene: TRBV7-6

CDR3 protein: ASSPTGLATNEKLF
CDR3 length: 14
clone size: NA
J gene: TRBJ1-4
V gene: TRBV27

CDR3 protein: ASSKQGYEQY
CDR3 length: 10
clone size: NA
J gene: TRBJ2-7
V gene: TRBV7-9

CDR3 protein: ASSLVVDVSPDTQY
CDR3 length: 14
clone size: NA
J gene: TRBJ2-3
V gene: TRBV5-6

CDR3 protein: SARAGVGSDTQY
CDR3 length: 12
clone size: medium-sized
J gene: TRBJ2-3
V gene: TRBV20-1

CDR3 protein: ASRTVSNQPQH
CDR3 length: 11
clone size: many
J gene: TRBJ1-5
V gene: TRBV6-2/TRBV6-3

CDR3 protein: ASSHRTGAYEQY
CDR3 length: 12
clone size: NA
J gene: TRBJ2-7
V gene: TRBV3-1